This T cell receptor beta chain was sequenced in a study of shared clonotypes between healthy human individuals. The deep-level immunoSEQ assay was used. The data were produced by immunoSEQ multiplex PCR, yet TCRdb's version contains in-frame clones alone and is incomplete. The repertoire holds approximately 710,000 clones, with 90% as singletons. Between the trimmed V and J ends, which lost 6 bases and 5 bases, there was a span of 8 bases. Germline V CDR1 and CDR2: MNHEY, SVGAGI. This CDR3 has 11 residues. The clonotype was recovered from a man aged 18 to 30 in good health. Some clones in this sample may be carry-over from other donors' samples. The chain joins TRBV6-5 to TRBJ2-7, with a possible D match to TRBD1 (5 bases). Input material: memory CD8+ T cells from PBMCs. Subset denoted: CD45RO+ cells pooled with CCR7-negative TemRA cells. CDR3 protein: CASRGLNEQYF. In DNA form, the CDR3 reads TGTGCCAGCAGGGGGCTCAACGAGCAGTACTTC.